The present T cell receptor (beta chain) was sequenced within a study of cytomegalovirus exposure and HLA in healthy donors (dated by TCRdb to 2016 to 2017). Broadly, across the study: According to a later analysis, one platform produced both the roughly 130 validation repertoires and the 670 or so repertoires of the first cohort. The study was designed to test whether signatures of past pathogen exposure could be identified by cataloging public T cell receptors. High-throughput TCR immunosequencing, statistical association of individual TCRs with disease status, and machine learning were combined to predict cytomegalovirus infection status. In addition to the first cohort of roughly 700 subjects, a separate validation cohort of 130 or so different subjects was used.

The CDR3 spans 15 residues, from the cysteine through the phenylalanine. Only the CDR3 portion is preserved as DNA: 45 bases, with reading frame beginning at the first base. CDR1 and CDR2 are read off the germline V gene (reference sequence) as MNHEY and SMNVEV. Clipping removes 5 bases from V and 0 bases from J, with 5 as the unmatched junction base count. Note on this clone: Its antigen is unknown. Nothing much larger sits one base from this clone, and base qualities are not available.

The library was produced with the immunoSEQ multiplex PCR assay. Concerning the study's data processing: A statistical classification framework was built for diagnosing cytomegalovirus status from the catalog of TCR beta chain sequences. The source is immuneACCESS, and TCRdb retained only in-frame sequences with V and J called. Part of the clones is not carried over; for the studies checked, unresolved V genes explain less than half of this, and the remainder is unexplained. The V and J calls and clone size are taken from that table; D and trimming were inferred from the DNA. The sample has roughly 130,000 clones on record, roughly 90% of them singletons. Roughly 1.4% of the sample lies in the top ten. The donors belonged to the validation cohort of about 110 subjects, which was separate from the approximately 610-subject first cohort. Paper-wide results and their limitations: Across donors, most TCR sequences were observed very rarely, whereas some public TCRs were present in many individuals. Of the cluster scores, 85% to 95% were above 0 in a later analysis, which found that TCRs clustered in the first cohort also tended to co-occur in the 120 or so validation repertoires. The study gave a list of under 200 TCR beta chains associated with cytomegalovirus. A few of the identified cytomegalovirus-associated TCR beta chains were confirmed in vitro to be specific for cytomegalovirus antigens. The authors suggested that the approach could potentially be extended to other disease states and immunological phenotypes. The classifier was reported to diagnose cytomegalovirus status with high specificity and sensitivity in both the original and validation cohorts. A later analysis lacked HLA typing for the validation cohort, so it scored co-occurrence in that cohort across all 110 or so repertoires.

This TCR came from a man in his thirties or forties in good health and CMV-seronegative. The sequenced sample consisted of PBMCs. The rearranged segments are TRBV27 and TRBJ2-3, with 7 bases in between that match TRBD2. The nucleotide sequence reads TGTGCCAGCAGTACGGGGACTACTAGCACAGATACGCAGTATTTT. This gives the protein CASSTGTTSTDTQYF.